This note documents a single TCR beta chain sequence. Its target is not known. This sample is part of a study of radiation and T cells in renal cell carcinoma. Sequencing used immunoSEQ multiplex PCR; TCRdb keeps in-frame clones, though not all of them. Among 60,000 to 75,000 clones listed, about 80% were seen once. The study's findings and limits: From baseline, blood top tumor clonotypes peaked at 2 weeks post-radiation.

Time point denoted: blood 4 weeks post-SBRT, at nephrectomy. Treatment reported: 15 Gy SBRT to primary tumor, nephrectomy 4 weeks later. The starting material was blood, obtained from a patient whose treatment included radiotherapy and nephrectomy. The TCR sequence derives from a man aged 55 to 70 with renal cell carcinoma.

The CDR3 reads CASSPLRGQNTEAFF. CDR3 bases: TGCGCCAGCAGTCCTCTTAGGGGGCAGAACACTGAAGCTTTCTTT. The chain employs TRBV10-2 and TRBJ1-1, with 7 bases fitting TRBD1. This CDR3 is 15 amino acids long. Germline CDR1 is WSHSY and CDR2 is SAAADI. With 5 bases clipped from V and 1 base from J, the junction kept 7 bases outside the gene matches.